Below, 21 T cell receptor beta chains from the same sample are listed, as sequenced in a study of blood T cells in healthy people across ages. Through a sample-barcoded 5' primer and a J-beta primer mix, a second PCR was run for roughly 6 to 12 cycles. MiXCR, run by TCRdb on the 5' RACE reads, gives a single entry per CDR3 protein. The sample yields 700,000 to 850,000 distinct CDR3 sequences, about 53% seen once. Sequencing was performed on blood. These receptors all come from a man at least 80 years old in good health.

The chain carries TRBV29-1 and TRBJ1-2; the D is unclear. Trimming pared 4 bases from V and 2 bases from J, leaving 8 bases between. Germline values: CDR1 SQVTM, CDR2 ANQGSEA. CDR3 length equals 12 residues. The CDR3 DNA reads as TGCAGCGTTGCCGGCAGGAACTATGGCTACACCTTC. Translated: CSVAGRNYGYTF.

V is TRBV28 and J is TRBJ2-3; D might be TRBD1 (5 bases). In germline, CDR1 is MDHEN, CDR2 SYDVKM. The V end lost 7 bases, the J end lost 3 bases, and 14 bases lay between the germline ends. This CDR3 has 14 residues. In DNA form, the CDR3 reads TGTGCCAGCAAGCAGGGTGCGCGGACAGATACGCAGTATTTT. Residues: CASKQGARTDTQYF.

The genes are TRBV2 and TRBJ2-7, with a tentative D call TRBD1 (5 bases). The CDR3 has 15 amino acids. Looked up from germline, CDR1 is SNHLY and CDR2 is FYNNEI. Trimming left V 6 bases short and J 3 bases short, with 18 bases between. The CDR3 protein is CASSPRQPGDYEQYF. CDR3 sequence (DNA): TGTGCCAGCAGCCCTCGACAGCCTGGGGACTACGAGCAGTACTTC.

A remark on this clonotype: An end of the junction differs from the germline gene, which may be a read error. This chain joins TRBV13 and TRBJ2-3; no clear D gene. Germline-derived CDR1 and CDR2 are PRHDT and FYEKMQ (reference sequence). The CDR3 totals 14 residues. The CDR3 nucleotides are TGTGCCTGCAGCCTTCGGAGTGGGACAGATACGCAGTATTTT. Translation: CACSLRSGTDTQYF.

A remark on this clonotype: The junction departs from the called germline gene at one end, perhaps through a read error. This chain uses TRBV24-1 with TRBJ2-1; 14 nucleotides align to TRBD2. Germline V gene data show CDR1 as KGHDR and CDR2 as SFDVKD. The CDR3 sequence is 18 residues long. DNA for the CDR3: TGTACCACCAGTGATCCGGGGACTAGCGGGAGTTCCTACAATGAGCAGTTCTTC. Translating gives CTTSDPGTSGSSYNEQFF.

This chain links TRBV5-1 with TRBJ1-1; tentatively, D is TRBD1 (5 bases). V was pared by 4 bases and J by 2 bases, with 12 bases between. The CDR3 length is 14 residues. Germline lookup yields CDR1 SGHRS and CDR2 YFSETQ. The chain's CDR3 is CASSREGINTEAFF. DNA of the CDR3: TGCGCCAGCAGCCGGGAGGGGATTAACACTGAAGCTTTCTTT.

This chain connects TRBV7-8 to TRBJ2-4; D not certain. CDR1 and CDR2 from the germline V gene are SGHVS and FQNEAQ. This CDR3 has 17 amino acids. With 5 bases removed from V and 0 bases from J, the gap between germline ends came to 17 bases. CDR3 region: CASSPRPIDLAKNIQYF. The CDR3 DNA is TGTGCCAGCAGCCCCCGACCGATCGACCTAGCCAAAAACATTCAGTACTTC.

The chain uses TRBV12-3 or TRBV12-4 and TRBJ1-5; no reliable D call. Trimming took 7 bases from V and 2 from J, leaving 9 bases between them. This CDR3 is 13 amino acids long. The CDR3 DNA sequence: TGTGCCAGCAACCGACGGGGCAATCAGCCCCAGCATTTT. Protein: CASNRRGNQPQHF.

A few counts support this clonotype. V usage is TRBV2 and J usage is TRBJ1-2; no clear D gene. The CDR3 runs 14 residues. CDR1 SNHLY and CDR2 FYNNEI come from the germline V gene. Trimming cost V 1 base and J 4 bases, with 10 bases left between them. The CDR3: CASSEVMSGYGYTF. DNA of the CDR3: TGTGCCAGCAGTGAAGTTATGTCGGGCTATGGCTACACCTTC. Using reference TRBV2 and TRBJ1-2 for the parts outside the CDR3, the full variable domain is EPEVTQTPSHQVTQMGQEVILRCVPISNHLYFYWYRQILGQKVEFLVSFYNNEISEKSEIFDDQFSVERPDGSNFTLKIRSTKLEDSAMYFCASSEVMSGYGYTFGSGTRLTVV.

The CDR3: CATSGGYAYF. CDR3 nucleotides: TGTGCCACTAGTGGTGGATACGCGTATTTT. V usage is TRBV15 and J usage is TRBJ2-3; D remains ambiguous. The CDR3 spans 10 residues. Between the trimmed V and J ends, which lost 9 bases and 14 bases, there was a span of 15 bases. CDR1 LNHNV and CDR2 YYDKDF come from the germline V gene (reference sequence).

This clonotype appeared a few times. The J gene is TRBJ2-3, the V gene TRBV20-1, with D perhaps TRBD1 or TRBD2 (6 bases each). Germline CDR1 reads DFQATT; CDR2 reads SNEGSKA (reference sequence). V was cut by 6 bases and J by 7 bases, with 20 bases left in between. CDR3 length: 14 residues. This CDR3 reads CSASPGSGAHTQYF. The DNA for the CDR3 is TGCAGTGCCTCCCCCGGATCGGGGGCACATACGCAGTATTTT.

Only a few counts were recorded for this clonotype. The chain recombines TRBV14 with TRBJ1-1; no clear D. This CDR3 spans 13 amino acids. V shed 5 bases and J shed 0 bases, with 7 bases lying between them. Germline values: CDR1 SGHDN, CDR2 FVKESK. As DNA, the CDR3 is TGTGCCAGCAGCTTACAGTTGAACACTGAAGCTTTCTTT. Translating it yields CASSLQLNTEAFF. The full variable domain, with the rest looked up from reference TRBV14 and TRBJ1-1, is EAGVTQFPSHSVIEKGQTVTLRCDPISGHDNLYWYRRVMGKEIKFLLHFVKESKQDESGMPNNRFLAERTGGTYSTLKVQPAELEDSGVYFCASSLQLNTEAFFGQGTRLTVV.

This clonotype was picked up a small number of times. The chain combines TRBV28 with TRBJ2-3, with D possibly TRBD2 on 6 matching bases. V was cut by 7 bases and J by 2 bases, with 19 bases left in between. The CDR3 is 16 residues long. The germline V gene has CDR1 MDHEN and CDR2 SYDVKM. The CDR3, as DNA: TGTGCCAGCATGTCGTTTGTAGCGGATTTCACAGATACGCAGTATTTT. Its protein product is CASMSFVADFTDTQYF. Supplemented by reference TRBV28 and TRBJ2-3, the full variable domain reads DVKVTQSSRYLVKRTGEKVFLECVQDMDHENMFWYRQDPGLGLRLIYFSYDVKMKEKGDIPEGYSVSREKKERFSLILESASTNQTSMYLCASMSFVADFTDTQYFGPGTRLTVL.

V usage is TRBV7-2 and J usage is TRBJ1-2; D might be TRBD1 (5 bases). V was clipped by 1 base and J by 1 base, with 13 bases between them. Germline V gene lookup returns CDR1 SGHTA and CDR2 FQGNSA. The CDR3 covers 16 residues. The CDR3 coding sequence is TGTGCCAGCAGCTTAGATGGGACGAGGGGTAACTATGGCTACACCTTC. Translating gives CASSLDGTRGNYGYTF.

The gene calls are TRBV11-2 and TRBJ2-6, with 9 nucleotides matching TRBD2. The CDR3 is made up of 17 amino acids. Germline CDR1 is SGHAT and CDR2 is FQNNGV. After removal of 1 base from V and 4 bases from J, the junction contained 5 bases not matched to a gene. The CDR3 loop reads CASSLVASGMGANVLTF. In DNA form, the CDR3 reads TGTGCCAGCAGCTTAGTTGCTAGCGGGATGGGGGCCAACGTCCTGACTTTC.

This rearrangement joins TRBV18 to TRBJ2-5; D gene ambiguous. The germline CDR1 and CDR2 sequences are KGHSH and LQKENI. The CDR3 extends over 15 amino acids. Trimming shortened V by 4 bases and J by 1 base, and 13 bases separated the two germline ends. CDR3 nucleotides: TGTGCCAGCTCACTCCACAAGCTACCCCAAGAGACCCAGTACTTC. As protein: CASSLHKLPQETQYF. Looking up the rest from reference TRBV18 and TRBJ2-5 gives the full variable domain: NAGVMQNPRHLVRRRGQEARLRCSPMKGHSHVYWYRQLPEEGLKFMVYLQKENIIDESGMPKERFSAEFPKEGPSILRIQQVVRGDSAAYFCASSLHKLPQETQYFGPGTRLLVL.

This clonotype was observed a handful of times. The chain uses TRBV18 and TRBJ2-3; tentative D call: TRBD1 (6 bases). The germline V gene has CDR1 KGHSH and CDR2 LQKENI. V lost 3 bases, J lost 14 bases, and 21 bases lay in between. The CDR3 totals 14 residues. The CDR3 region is CASSPQREDRYAYF. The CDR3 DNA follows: TGTGCCAGCTCACCCCAGAGAGAGGACAGATACGCGTATTTT.

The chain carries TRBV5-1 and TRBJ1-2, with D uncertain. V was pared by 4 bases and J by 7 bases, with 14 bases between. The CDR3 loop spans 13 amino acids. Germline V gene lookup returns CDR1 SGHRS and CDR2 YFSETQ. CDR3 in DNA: TGCGCCAGCAGCGTGGACTCAGTCTCTGGCTACACCTTC. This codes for CASSVDSVSGYTF.

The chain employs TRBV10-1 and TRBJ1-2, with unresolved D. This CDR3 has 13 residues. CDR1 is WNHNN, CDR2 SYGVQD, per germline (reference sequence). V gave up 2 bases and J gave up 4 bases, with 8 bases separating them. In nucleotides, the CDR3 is TGCGCCAGCAGTGAGGACGGTTCCTATGGCTACACCTTC. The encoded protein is CASSEDGSYGYTF.

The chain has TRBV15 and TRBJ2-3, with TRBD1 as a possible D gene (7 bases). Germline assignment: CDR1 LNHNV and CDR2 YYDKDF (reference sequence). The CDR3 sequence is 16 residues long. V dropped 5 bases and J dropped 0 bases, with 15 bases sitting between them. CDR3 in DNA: TGTGCCACCAGCCCAGGGGGTAGCGGAAGCACAGATACGCAGTATTTT. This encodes CATSPGGSGSTDTQYF. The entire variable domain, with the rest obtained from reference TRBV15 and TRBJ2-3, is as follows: DAMVIQNPRYQVTQFGKPVTLSCSQTLNHNVMYWYQQKSSQAPKLLFHYYDKDFNNEADTPDNFQSRRPNTSFCFLDIRSPGLGDTAMYLCATSPGGSGSTDTQYFGPGTRLTVL.

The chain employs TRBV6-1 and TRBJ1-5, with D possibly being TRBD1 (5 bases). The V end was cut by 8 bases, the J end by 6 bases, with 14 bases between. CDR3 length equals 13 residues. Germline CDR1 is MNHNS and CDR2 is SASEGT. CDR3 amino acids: CASHTGKGQPQHF. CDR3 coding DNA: TGTGCCAGCCATACAGGAAAGGGTCAGCCCCAGCATTTT.